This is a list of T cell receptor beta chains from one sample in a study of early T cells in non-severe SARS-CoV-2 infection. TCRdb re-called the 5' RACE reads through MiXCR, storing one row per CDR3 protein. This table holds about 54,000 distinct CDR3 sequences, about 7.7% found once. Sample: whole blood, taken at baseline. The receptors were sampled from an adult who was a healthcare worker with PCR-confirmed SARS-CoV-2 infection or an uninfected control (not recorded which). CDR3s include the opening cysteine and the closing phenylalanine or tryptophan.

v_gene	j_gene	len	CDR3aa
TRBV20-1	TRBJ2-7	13	CSARKGQVYEQYF
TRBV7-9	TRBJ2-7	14	CASSFTSGRNEQYF
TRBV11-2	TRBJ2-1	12	CASTPRAGEQFF
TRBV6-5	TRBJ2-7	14	CASSYVTSGYEQYF
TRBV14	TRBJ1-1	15	CASSQSVRLNTEAFF
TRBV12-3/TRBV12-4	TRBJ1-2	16	CASSLVGQIRSYGYTF
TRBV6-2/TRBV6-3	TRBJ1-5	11	CASGHYQPQHF
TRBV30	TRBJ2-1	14	CAWSVLSSSNEQFF
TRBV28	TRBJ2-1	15	CASTSGAQDYNEQFF
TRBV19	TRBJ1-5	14	CASRTGQDNHPQHF
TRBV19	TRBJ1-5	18	CASSQTYRTGLGNQPQHF
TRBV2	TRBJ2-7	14	CASRTGSLNGEQYF
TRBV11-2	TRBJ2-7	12	CASGPTGDEQYF
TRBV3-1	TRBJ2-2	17	CASSQDLYGRNTGELFF
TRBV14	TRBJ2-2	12	CASSPSPGELFF
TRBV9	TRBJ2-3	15	CASSWGADATDTQYF
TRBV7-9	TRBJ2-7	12	CASSFREYEQYF
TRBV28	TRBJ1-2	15	CASSFVRVSNYGYTF
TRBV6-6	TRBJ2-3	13	CASGRGARDTQYF
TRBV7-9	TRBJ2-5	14	CASSYGQGGETQYF
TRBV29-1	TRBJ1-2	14	CSVMGGAGNYGYTF
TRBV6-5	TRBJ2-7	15	CASSYTTGGGGEQYF
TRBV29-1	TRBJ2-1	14	CSTLGGPHYNEQFF
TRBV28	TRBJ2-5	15	CASSPGTSGEETQYF
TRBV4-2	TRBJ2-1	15	CASSQVRGNYNEQFF
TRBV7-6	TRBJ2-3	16	CASSSYGAGGLDTQYF